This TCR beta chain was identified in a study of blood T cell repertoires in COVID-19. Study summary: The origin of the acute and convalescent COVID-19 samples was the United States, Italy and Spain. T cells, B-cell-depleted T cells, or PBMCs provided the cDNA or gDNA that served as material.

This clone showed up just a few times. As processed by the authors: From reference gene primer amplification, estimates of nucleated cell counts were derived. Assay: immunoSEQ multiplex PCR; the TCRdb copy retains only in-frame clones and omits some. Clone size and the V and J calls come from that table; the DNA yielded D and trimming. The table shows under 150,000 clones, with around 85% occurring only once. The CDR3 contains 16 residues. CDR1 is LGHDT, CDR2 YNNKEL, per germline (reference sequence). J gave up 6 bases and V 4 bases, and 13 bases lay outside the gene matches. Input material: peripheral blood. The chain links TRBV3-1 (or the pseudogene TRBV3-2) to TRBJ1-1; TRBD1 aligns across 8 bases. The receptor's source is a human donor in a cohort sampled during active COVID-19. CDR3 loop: CASSPQRQGTRAEAFF. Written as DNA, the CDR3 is TGTGCCAGCAGCCCTCAACGACAGGGGACAAGGGCTGAAGCTTTCTTT.